The 20 T cell receptor beta chains below were found in one sample sequenced in a study of blood T cell repertoires in COVID-19 (dated by TCRdb to 2018 to 2020). The library came from the immunoSEQ multiplex PCR assay. The table comes from immuneACCESS by way of TCRdb, which keeps in-frame sequences with V and J called. Part of the clones is missing from these tables; in studies checked, under half for an unresolved V gene and the rest for unknown reasons. The sample table records about 81,000 clones; 91% of these occur just once. The ten biggest clones cover 1.9% of the sample. Sequencing was carried out using peripheral blood. Receptors were obtained from a woman aged 50 to 65 in a cohort sampled during active COVID-19.

This rearrangement joins TRBV5-4 to TRBJ1-3, with a tentative D call TRBD1 (6 bases). The V gene lost 2 bases and the J gene lost 0 bases, with 12 bases spanning the gap. Per the germline V gene, CDR1 is SGHNT and CDR2 is YYREEE (reference sequence). There are 16 residues in the CDR3. The CDR3 bases are TGTGCCAGCAGCTTCGGTGGACAGAGCTCTGGAAACACCATATATTTT. Encoded protein: CASSFGGQSSGNTIYF.

V gene TRBV7-2 combines with J gene TRBJ2-7; D is ambiguous. Germline V gene lookup returns CDR1 SGHTA and CDR2 FQGNSA. The V and J ends lost 5 bases and 4 bases respectively, with 6 bases between them. CDR3 size: 11 residues. CDR3 in amino acids: CASSSQYEQYF. CDR3 nucleotides: TGTGCCAGCAGCAGCCAATACGAGCAGTACTTC. The whole variable domain, remainder taken from reference TRBV7-2 and TRBJ2-7, is GAGVSQSPSNKVTEKGKDVELRCDPISGHTALYWYRQSLGQGLEFLIYFQGNSAPDKSGLPSDRFSAERTGGSVSTLTIQRTQQEDSAVYLCASSSQYEQYFGPGTRLTVT.

This chain uses TRBV5-4 with TRBJ2-3; 7 nucleotides line up with TRBD1. CDR3 size: 15 residues. Germline CDR1 is SGHNT and CDR2 is YYREEE (reference sequence). Trimming at V came to 0 bases and at J to 0 bases, leaving 1 base not matched to a gene. The CDR3 loop is CASSLADRSTDTQYF. CDR3 bases: TGTGCCAGCAGCTTGGCGGACAGGAGCACAGATACGCAGTATTTT.

The chain is built from TRBV27 and TRBJ1-1; 7 positions match TRBD1. The CDR3 spans 11 residues. Germline-derived CDR1 and CDR2 are MNHEY and SMNVEV (reference sequence). J was trimmed by 6 bases and V by 7 bases; bases with no gene match: 2. CDR3 amino acids: CASTGGAEAFF. The CDR3, as DNA: TGTGCCAGCACAGGGGGTGCTGAAGCTTTCTTT.

A single count supports this clone. The chain combines TRBV9 with TRBJ2-4; D is unclear. CDR1 and CDR2 (germline): SGDLS, YYNGEE. This CDR3 region has 15 residues. V lost 0 bases to trimming and J lost 1 base, with 8 bases between them. The CDR3 loop is CASSVESGAKNIQYF. The CDR3 DNA reads as TGTGCCAGCAGCGTAGAGTCCGGGGCCAAAAACATTCAGTACTTC.

V is TRBV7-3 and J is TRBJ2-7, with D unclear. Germline CDR1 is SGHTA and CDR2 is FQGTGA. The germline V and J ends were trimmed by 5 bases and 6 bases, with 20 bases remaining between them. The CDR3 consists of 15 residues. CDR3 DNA: TGTGCCAGCAGCCTTAACGGTCCGTCTCTCTCCGAGCAGTACTTC. As protein: CASSLNGPSLSEQYF.

The chain is built from TRBV19 and TRBJ2-1; 11 bases line up with TRBD2. The CDR3 is 16 amino acids. Trimming took 1 base from V and 4 from J; bases not matched to a gene: 3. The germline V gene encodes CDR1 LNHDA and CDR2 SQIVND (reference sequence). As DNA, the CDR3 is TGTGCCAGTAGTATAGTTACTAGCGGGGGATACAATGAGCAGTTCTTC. As protein: CASSIVTSGGYNEQFF. Full variable domain (rest looked up from reference TRBV19 and TRBJ2-1): DGGITQSPKYLFRKEGQNVTLSCEQNLNHDAMYWYRQDPGQGLRLIYYSQIVNDFQKGDIAEGYSVSREKKESFPLTVTSAQKNPTAFYLCASSIVTSGGYNEQFFGPGTRLTVL.

The chain links TRBV5-1 to TRBJ1-2; 8 positions agree with TRBD1. Looked up from germline, CDR1 is SGHRS and CDR2 is YFSETQ. Trimming at V came to 3 bases and at J to 1 base, leaving 5 bases not matched to a gene. The CDR3 covers 15 residues. The CDR3 reads CASSSLGQGNYGYTF. CDR3 DNA sequence: TGCGCCAGCAGCTCCCTCGGACAGGGTAACTATGGCTACACCTTC.

The chain carries TRBV5-5 and TRBJ1-2, with 7 bases that match TRBD1. V lost 3 bases to trimming and J lost 0 bases; unmatched junction nucleotides: 8. This CDR3 has 16 amino acids. Germline V CDR1 and CDR2: SGHKS, YYEKEE (reference sequence). CDR3 sequence: CASSSGQTLANYGYTF. CDR3 DNA sequence: TGTGCCAGCAGCTCGGGACAGACGCTAGCTAACTATGGCTACACCTTC.

This chain connects TRBV7-9 to TRBJ2-5; 7 nucleotides line up with TRBD2. Germline values: CDR1 SEHNR, CDR2 FQNEAQ (reference sequence). Trimming at V came to 1 base and at J to 4 bases, leaving 3 bases not matched to a gene. The CDR3 is made up of 14 amino acids. DNA for the CDR3: TGTGCCAGCAGCTTAGTGGGAGGGAGAGAGACCCAGTACTTC. As protein: CASSLVGGRETQYF.

CDR3 amino acids: CASSRRLEQFF. CDR3 DNA sequence: TGCGCCAGCAGCCGTCGACTCGAGCAGTTCTTC. The V gene is TRBV5-1, the J gene TRBJ2-1; no firm D call. The CDR3 totals 11 residues. Trimming left V 4 bases short and J 10 bases short, with 9 bases between. Germline-derived CDR1 and CDR2 are SGHRS and YFSETQ.

The chain links TRBV6-5 to TRBJ2-3, with TRBD1 matching over 10 bases. The CDR3 totals 14 residues. CDR1 is MNHEY, CDR2 SVGAGI, per germline. Germline trimming cut 11 bases from V and 1 base from J; bases unmatched to any gene: 6. CDR3 DNA: TGTGCCGTGAAAGGACAGGGGGGCACAGATACGCAGTATTTT. Protein: CAVKGQGGTDTQYF.

This clone has more than one count but fewer than ten. The chain employs TRBV7-2 and TRBJ1-1; 8 positions agree with TRBD1. The germline V gene encodes CDR1 SGHTA and CDR2 FQGNSA. The junction had 6 bases not matched to a gene; V was cut back by 2 bases and J by 4 bases. The CDR3 consists of 15 residues. CDR3 in DNA: TGTGCCAGCAGCTTACAGGGGGCGCGGGGCACTGAAGCTTTCTTT. This translates into CASSLQGARGTEAFF.

The rearrangement uses TRBV10-2 and TRBJ1-4, with 9 bases that match TRBD1. The germline V gene encodes CDR1 WSHSY and CDR2 SAAADI. The CDR3 covers 16 residues. Germline trimming cut 3 bases from V and 7 bases from J; bases unmatched to any gene: 9. The CDR3 bases are TGCGCCAGCAGTGACCTCCACAGGGGGCGTCGTGAAAAACTGTTTTTT. It specifies CASSDLHRGRREKLFF.

This clone has just one count. The V and J genes are TRBV12-3 or TRBV12-4 and TRBJ1-1, with D hard to call. V shed 9 bases and J shed 4 bases, with 9 bases lying between them. The CDR3 loop spans 11 amino acids. This CDR3 reads CASRGFTEAFF. In nucleotides, the CDR3 is TGTGCCAGTCGAGGTTTCACTGAAGCTTTCTTT.

This clone has a single count. The chain uses TRBV25-1 and TRBJ1-5; D call uncertain. V was shortened by 6 bases and J by 1 base, with 4 bases between the two germline ends. Germline CDR1 MGHDK, CDR2 SYGVNS. The CDR3 length is 12 residues. The CDR3 is CASSFSNQPQHF. The CDR3 DNA sequence: TGTGCCAGCAGCTTCAGCAATCAGCCCCAGCATTTT.

This clone was seen only a few times. The chain recombines TRBV19 with TRBJ1-2; D unresolved. Trimming removed 6 bases from V and 5 bases from J, with 16 bases in between. The CDR3 runs 14 residues. Germline V gives CDR1 LNHDA, CDR2 SQIVND (reference sequence). CDR3 nucleotide sequence: TGTGCCAGTAGCCTAAGCCCGCTGAGGTATGGCTACACCTTC. Translating it yields CASSLSPLRYGYTF.

The V call is TRBV7-9, the J call TRBJ1-1; a possible D gene is TRBD1 (5 bases). The CDR3 is 13 amino acids. The ends were cut back, 3 bases at V and 2 bases at J, with 7 bases in the middle. Germline CDR1 and CDR2: SEHNR and FQNEAQ (reference sequence). The CDR3 loop reads CASSFDSNTEAFF. The CDR3 region has the DNA TGTGCCAGCAGCTTTGACAGTAACACTGAAGCTTTCTTT.

The J gene is TRBJ2-3, the V gene TRBV5-1, with 9 bases lining up with TRBD2. The germline gives CDR1 SGHRS, CDR2 YFSETQ. The length of the CDR3 is 15 residues. The V segment lost 1 base and the J segment 9 bases; nucleotides outside the gene matches: 9. CDR3: CASSLRLAGVGTQYF. CDR3 coding DNA: TGCGCCAGCAGCTTGCGCTTAGCGGGAGTGGGAACGCAGTATTTT.

The chain employs TRBV19 and TRBJ1-2; D is perhaps TRBD1 (6 bases). CDR3 size: 18 residues. V was cut by 3 bases and J by 2 bases, with 22 bases left in between. CDR1 and CDR2 from the germline V gene are LNHDA and SQIVND (reference sequence). For the CDR3, the DNA is TGTGCCAGTAGTATGAGAGCGACACAGGGAGAGGGCAACTATGGCTACACCTTC. Translating it yields CASSMRATQGEGNYGYTF.